Below are 2 T cell receptor beta chains sequenced from a single sample in a study of shared clonotypes between healthy human individuals. Profiled with immunoSEQ multiplex PCR; TCRdb holds only in-frame clones, not every one. The table has over 2,000,000 clones, 90% to 95% seen once. CD45RO-negative CD8 cells positively selected for CCR7 made up the naive population, which excluded terminally differentiated effector memory CD45RA+ cells. The sample comprised naive CD8+ T cells from PBMCs. These receptor sequences come from a man younger than 35 in good health. Some clones in this sample may be carry-over from other donors' samples.

The genes are TRBV5-4 and TRBJ1-2; the D gene is possibly TRBD1 (6 bases). CDR1 is SGHNT, CDR2 YYREEE, per germline (reference sequence). This CDR3 comprises 14 residues. V was trimmed by 1 base and J by 4 bases, leaving 11 bases between them. The CDR3 region has the DNA TGTGCCAGCAGCTTGTCCGGGGGCCCCTATGGCTACACCTTC. It translates to CASSLSGGPYGYTF. Full variable domain (rest looked up from reference TRBV5-4 and TRBJ1-2): ETGVTQSPTHLIKTRGQQVTLRCSSQSGHNTVSWYQQALGQGPQFIFQYYREEENGRGNFPPRFSGLQFPNYSSELNVNALELDDSALYLCASSLSGGPYGYTFGSGTRLTVV.

The chain is built from TRBV7-9 and TRBJ2-7; TRBD2 is a possible D gene (6 bases). Germline loops: CDR1 SEHNR, CDR2 FQNEAQ (reference sequence). The CDR3 consists of 15 residues. V shed 7 bases and J shed 5 bases, with 21 bases lying between them. The CDR3 nucleotides read TGTGCCAGCACCGCCCGGGACTTTTTAGTTAACGAGCAGTACTTC. It translates to CASTARDFLVNEQYF.